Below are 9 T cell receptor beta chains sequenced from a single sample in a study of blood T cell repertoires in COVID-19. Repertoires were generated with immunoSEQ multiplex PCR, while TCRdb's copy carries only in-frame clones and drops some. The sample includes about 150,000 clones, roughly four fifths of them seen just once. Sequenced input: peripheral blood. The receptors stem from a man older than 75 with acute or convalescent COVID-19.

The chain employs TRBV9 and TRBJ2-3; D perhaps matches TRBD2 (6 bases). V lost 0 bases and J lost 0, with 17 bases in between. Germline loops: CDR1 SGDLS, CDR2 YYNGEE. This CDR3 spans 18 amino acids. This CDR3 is CASSVEERSGLSTDTQYF. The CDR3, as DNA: TGTGCCAGCAGCGTAGAGGAGCGTAGCGGCCTCAGCACAGATACGCAGTATTTT. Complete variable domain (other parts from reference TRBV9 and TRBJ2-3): DSGVTQTPKHLITATGQRVTLRCSPRSGDLSVYWYQQSLDQGLQFLIQYYNGEERAKGNILERFSAQQFPDLHSELNLSSLELGDSALYFCASSVEERSGLSTDTQYFGPGTRLTVL.

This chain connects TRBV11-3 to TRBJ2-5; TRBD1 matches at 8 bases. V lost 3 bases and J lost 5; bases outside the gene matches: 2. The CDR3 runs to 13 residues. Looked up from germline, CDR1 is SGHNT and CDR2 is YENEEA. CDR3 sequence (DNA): TGTGCCAGCAGCTTGACAGGGGTGGAGACCCAGTACTTC. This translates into CASSLTGVETQYF.

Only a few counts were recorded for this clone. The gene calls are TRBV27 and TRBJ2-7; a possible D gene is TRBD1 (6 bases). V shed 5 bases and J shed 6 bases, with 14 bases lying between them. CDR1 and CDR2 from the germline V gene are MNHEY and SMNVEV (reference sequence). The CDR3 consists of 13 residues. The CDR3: CASSNTGMGEQYF. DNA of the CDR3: TGTGCCAGCAGTAACACAGGGATGGGCGAGCAGTACTTC.

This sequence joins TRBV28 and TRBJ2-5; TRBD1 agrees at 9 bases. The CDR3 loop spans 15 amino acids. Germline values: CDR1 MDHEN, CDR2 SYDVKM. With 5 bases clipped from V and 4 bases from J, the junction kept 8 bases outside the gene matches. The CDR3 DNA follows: TGTGCCAGCAGTCCCCAGGGACAGGGAGGAGAGACCCAGTACTTC. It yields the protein CASSPQGQGGETQYF.

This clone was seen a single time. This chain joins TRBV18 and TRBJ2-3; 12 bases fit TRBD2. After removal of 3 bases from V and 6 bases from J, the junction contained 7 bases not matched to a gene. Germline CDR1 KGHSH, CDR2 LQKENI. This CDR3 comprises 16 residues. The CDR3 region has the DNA TGTGCCAGCTCACCCCCATTTGGACTAGCGGGGGATACGCAGTATTTT. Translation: CASSPPFGLAGDTQYF.

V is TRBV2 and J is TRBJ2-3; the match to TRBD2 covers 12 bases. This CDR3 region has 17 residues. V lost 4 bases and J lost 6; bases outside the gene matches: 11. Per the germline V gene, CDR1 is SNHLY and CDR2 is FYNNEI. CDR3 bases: TGTGCCAGCAGTGTATTTGGGCTAGCGGGGGGGCCGGATACGCAGTATTTT. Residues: CASSVFGLAGGPDTQYF.

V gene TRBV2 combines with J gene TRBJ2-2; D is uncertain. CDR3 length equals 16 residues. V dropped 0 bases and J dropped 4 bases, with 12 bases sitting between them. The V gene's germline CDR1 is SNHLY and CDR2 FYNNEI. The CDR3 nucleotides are TGTGCCAGCAGTGAAGCGAGAGCTCGTGGCACCGGGGAGCTGTTTTTT. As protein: CASSEARARGTGELFF.

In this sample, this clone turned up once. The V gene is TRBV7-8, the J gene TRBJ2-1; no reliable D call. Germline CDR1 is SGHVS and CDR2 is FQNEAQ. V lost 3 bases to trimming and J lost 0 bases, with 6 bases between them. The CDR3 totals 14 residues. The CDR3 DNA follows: TGTGCCAGCAGCTTCAGGCGCTCCTACAATGAGCAGTTCTTC. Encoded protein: CASSFRRSYNEQFF. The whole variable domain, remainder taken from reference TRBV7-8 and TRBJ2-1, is GAGVSQSPRYKVAKRGQDVALRCDPISGHVSLFWYQQALGQGPEFLTYFQNEAQLDKSGLPSDRFFAERPEGSVSTLKIQRTQQEDSAVYLCASSFRRSYNEQFFGPGTRLTVL.

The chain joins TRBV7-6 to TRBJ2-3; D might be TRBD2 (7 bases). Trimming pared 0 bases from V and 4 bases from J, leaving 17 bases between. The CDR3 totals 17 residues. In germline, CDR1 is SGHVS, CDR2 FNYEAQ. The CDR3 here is CASSLAGGTTGSDTQYF. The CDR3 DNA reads TGTGCCAGCAGCTTAGCGGGCGGGACTACAGGGTCAGATACGCAGTATTTT.